A single count supports the clone carrying this T cell receptor (beta chain). Its target is not known. V was trimmed by 6 bases and J by 1 base, leaving 16 bases between them. Germline V lookup: CDR1 MDHEN, CDR2 SYDVKM. The CDR3 length is 15 residues. The data were obtained in a study of cytomegalovirus exposure and HLA in healthy donors. Whole-study findings and limits: In vitro checks showed that a few CMV-associated chains really do target CMV antigens.

Both 60 Vbeta primers and 13 Jbeta primers went into the PCR. Measured with immunoSEQ multiplex PCR; TCRdb has only the in-frame clones, and not every one. The data show about 140,000 clones, roughly 75% seen once. The chain recombines TRBV28 with TRBJ2-7; the D is unclear. The clonotype comes from a man between 40 and 49 years old in good health and CMV-seropositive. Material: PBMCs. CDR3 region: CASRRLDGYSYEQYF. The CDR3 DNA reads TGTGCCAGCAGGAGACTTGACGGGTATTCCTACGAGCAGTACTTC.